Below, 7 T cell receptor beta chains from the same sample are listed, as sequenced in a study of OX40 agonist ivuxolimab in advanced cancers. To prepare the library, the immunoSEQ multiplex PCR assay was applied. TCRdb holds this immuneACCESS table with in-frame rearrangements only. Some clones are missing; in checked studies, unresolved V genes explain under half, and the rest has no known cause. For this sample there are about 76,000 clones; roughly 88% appear just once. Less than 6.5% of the sample is held by the ten biggest clonotypes. Material: CD4+ or CD8+ T cells sorted from blood, obtained in a trial of the OX40 agonist ivuxolimab. Receptors originate from an adult with an advanced solid tumor such as melanoma, head and neck, liver or kidney cancer.

This rearrangement joins TRBV12-5 to TRBJ1-3, with a tentative D call TRBD1 (6 bases). V was shortened by 6 bases and J by 0 bases, with 12 bases between the two germline ends. CDR3 size: 15 residues. CDR1 is LGHNT and CDR2 is FRNRAP in the germline V gene. This chain's CDR3 is CASGPGQSSGNTIYF. As DNA, the CDR3 is TGTGCTAGTGGCCCAGGACAGAGCTCTGGAAACACCATATATTTT.

The gene calls are TRBV18 and TRBJ1-2, with TRBD1 matching over 8 bases. Germline CDR1 reads KGHSH; CDR2 reads LQKENI. V gave up 3 bases and J gave up 7 bases; unmatched junction bases: 4. This CDR3 has 13 residues. CDR3 amino acids: CASSPGQGGGYTF. For the CDR3, the DNA is TGTGCCAGCTCACCTGGACAGGGCGGTGGCTACACCTTC. Together with reference TRBV18 and TRBJ1-2, the CDR3 gives the full variable domain: NAGVMQNPRHLVRRRGQEARLRCSPMKGHSHVYWYRQLPEEGLKFMVYLQKENIIDESGMPKERFSAEFPKEGPSILRIQQVVRGDSAAYFCASSPGQGGGYTFGSGTRLTVV.

The gene calls are TRBV6-1 and TRBJ1-2; 7 positions match TRBD1. Germline-derived CDR1 and CDR2 are MNHNS and SASEGT. Germline trimming cut 6 bases from V and 6 bases from J; bases unmatched to any gene: 10. This CDR3 region has 14 residues. CDR3 sequence (DNA): TGTGCCAGCAGGGCCTGGACAGGATTCCATGGCTACACCTTC. This codes for CASRAWTGFHGYTF.

The chain couples TRBV7-9 to TRBJ2-7; 10 bases are a match to TRBD1. V lost 6 bases to trimming and J lost 10 bases; unmatched junction nucleotides: 9. Per germline, CDR1 SEHNR and CDR2 FQNEAQ (reference sequence). CDR3 length: 13 residues. CDR3 sequence (DNA): TGTGCCAGCAGACTCGGGACAGGGGAGAAACAGTACTTC. Residues: CASRLGTGEKQYF.

This chain links TRBV4-2 with TRBJ1-4, with D maybe TRBD1 (5 bases). V lost 1 base to trimming and J lost 0 bases, with 9 bases between them. The CDR3 length is 16 residues. Germline lookup yields CDR1 LGHNA and CDR2 YNFKEQ. The CDR3 coding sequence is TGTGCCAGCAGCCAAGGAGGGGCTGCAACTAATGAAAAACTGTTTTTT. Its translation: CASSQGGAATNEKLFF.

The V gene is TRBV6-5, the J gene TRBJ1-6; D remains unclear. The CDR3 sequence is 12 residues long. V lost 2 bases, J lost 8 bases, and 4 bases lay in between. Germline-derived CDR1 and CDR2 are MNHEY and SVGAGI. The CDR3 reads CASSYGDSPLHF. Written as DNA, the CDR3 is TGTGCCAGCAGTTACGGAGATTCACCCCTCCACTTT.

This clone appeared once. The J gene is TRBJ1-2, the V gene TRBV19, with D uncertain. CDR1 and CDR2 from the germline V gene are LNHDA and SQIVND (reference sequence). Trimming removed 0 bases from V and 4 bases from J, with 6 bases in between. The CDR3 consists of 13 residues. CDR3 protein: CASSIELLYGYTF. CDR3 DNA sequence: TGTGCCAGTAGTATAGAACTGCTCTATGGCTACACCTTC.